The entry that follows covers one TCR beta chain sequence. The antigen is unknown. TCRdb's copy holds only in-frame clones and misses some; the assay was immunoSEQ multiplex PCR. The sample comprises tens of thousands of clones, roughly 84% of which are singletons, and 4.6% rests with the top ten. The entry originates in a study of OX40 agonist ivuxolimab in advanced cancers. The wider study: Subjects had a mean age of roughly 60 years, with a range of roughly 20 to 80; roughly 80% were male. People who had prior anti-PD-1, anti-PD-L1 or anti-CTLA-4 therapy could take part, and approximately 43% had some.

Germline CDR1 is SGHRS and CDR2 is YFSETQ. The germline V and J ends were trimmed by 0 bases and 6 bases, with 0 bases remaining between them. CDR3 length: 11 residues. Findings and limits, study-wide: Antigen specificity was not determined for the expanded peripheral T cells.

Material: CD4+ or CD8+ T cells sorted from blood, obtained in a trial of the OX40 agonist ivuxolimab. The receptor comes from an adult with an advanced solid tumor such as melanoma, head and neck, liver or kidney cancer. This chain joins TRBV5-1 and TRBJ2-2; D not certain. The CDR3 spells CASSLAGELFF. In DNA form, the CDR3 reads TGCGCCAGCAGCTTGGCCGGGGAGCTGTTTTTT.